The 31 T cell receptor beta chains below were found in one sample sequenced in a study of PD-L1 blockade in urothelial cancer. Stated time point: pretreatment peripheral blood. Profiling relied on immunoSEQ multiplex PCR, and the TCRdb table lists in-frame clones only, not all of them. Of 70,000 to 90,000 clones in the sample, 85% were seen once. The material sequenced was PBMCs, taken around atezolizumab (anti-PD-L1) treatment. The receptors derive from a man aged 55 to 70 with urothelial cancer.

The DNA of the CDR3 is TGTGCCAGCAGGCTAGGTTTCAATGAGCAGTTCTTC. This translates into CASRLGFNEQFF. The rearrangement joins TRBV6-5 to TRBJ2-1; D is uncertain. The ends were cut back, 6 bases at V and 6 bases at J, with 9 bases in the middle. CDR3 length: 12 residues. The germline V gene encodes CDR1 MNHEY and CDR2 SVGAGI.

This sequence joins TRBV19 and TRBJ1-1; TRBD1 aligns across 10 bases. CDR1 is LNHDA, CDR2 SQIVND, per germline (reference sequence). This CDR3 has 13 residues. V lost 5 bases, J lost 3 bases, and 0 bases stayed unmatched. Written as DNA, the CDR3 is TGTGCCAGTAGTGGACAGGGGGACACTGAAGCTTTCTTT. Protein sequence: CASSGQGDTEAFF.

The gene calls are TRBV30 and TRBJ2-5; D gene uncertain. The CDR3 is 14 residues long. The germline CDR1 and CDR2 sequences are GTSNPN and SVGIG (reference sequence). Trimming took off 0 bases at V and 4 bases at J, with 12 bases between the two ends. The CDR3 region is CAWSVVGVGETQYF. Written as DNA, the CDR3 is TGTGCCTGGAGTGTAGTGGGCGTGGGAGAGACCCAGTACTTC.

The chain links TRBV29-1 to TRBJ2-7, with 14 positions matching TRBD2. The CDR3 consists of 14 residues. The germline CDR1 and CDR2 sequences are SQVTM and ANQGSEA. The V segment lost 6 bases and the J segment 4 bases; nucleotides outside the gene matches: 5. DNA for the CDR3: TGCAGCGTCGAGGGACTAGCGGGAGCTTACGAGCAGTACTTC. It codes for CSVEGLAGAYEQYF.

J is TRBJ2-5 and V is TRBV10-3, with 12 bases matching TRBD2. J lost 5 bases, V lost 0 bases, and 4 bases had no gene match. CDR3 length: 16 residues. Per germline, CDR1 ENHRY and CDR2 SYGVKD. The CDR3 loop is CAISESRTSGKETQYF. In DNA form, the CDR3 reads TGTGCCATCAGTGAGTCCCGGACTAGCGGGAAGGAGACCCAGTACTTC.

This chain's CDR3 is CASSQALSSTDTQYF. The CDR3 bases are TGTGCCAGCAGCCAAGCCCTCAGTAGCACAGATACGCAGTATTTT. The chain is built from TRBV14 and TRBJ2-3; D gene unclear. This CDR3 has 15 amino acids. CDR1 SGHDN and CDR2 FVKESK come from the germline V gene. Trimming took off 1 base at V and 0 bases at J, with 8 bases between the two ends.

The CDR3 region has the DNA TGCAGCACCAGGACAGGTGATAATTCACCCCTCCACTTT. Its translation: CSTRTGDNSPLHF. V and J are TRBV29-1 and TRBJ1-6, with TRBD1 identical over 7 bases. From germline, CDR1 is SQVTM and CDR2 ANQGSEA. J gave up 5 bases and V 8 bases, and 6 bases lay outside the gene matches. This CDR3 is built from 13 residues.

J is TRBJ1-4 and V is TRBV5-6; D call uncertain. Per the germline V gene, CDR1 is SGHDT and CDR2 is YYEEEE. Trimming removed 0 bases from V and 8 bases from J, with 11 bases in between. CDR3 size: 14 residues. CDR3 DNA sequence: TGTGCCAGCAGCTTGGCCCACCACCTAGAAAAACTGTTTTTT. Protein product: CASSLAHHLEKLFF.

V usage is TRBV30 and J usage is TRBJ2-7; 10 bases align to TRBD1. The CDR3 consists of 13 residues. The V gene end was trimmed by 5 bases and the J gene end by 5 bases; junction bases not matched to a gene: 6. From germline, CDR1 is GTSNPN and CDR2 SVGIG (reference sequence). The CDR3 spells CAWGTGVLHEQYF. The CDR3 DNA sequence: TGTGCCTGGGGGACAGGGGTGTTACACGAGCAGTACTTC.

The rearrangement uses TRBV19 and TRBJ1-2, with D unclear. Trimming removed 2 bases from V and 10 bases from J, with 8 bases in between. The CDR3 is 11 amino acids. Germline V gene lookup returns CDR1 LNHDA and CDR2 SQIVND (reference sequence). The CDR3 DNA reads as TGTGCCAGTAGTATAAGAGTGGTCTACACCTTC. This translates into CASSIRVVYTF.

V usage is TRBV5-4 and J usage is TRBJ1-1; TRBD1 agrees at 7 bases. This CDR3 region has 15 residues. The germline V gene encodes CDR1 SGHNT and CDR2 YYREEE (reference sequence). V was clipped by 3 bases and J by 4 bases; unmatched bases: 9. CDR3 nucleotide sequence: TGTGCCAGCAGCTATAACAGGGGTATCGGCACTGAAGCTTTCTTT. Translated, it gives CASSYNRGIGTEAFF.

The chain combines TRBV28 with TRBJ2-7; possible D gene TRBD1, 5 bases. V gave up 6 bases and J gave up 7 bases, with 28 bases separating them. The V gene's germline CDR1 is MDHEN and CDR2 SYDVKM. CDR3 length: 17 residues. The CDR3 bases are TGTGCCAGCAGCCGAGCGTTCAGGGCTATAACTACGATGGAGCAGTACTTC. It is translated as CASSRAFRAITTMEQYF.

The rearrangement links TRBV7-8 to TRBJ1-1, with D possibly TRBD1 on 6 matching bases. The CDR3 totals 15 residues. V was clipped by 7 bases and J by 5 bases, with 20 bases between them. In germline, CDR1 is SGHVS, CDR2 FQNEAQ. The CDR3 loop reads CASKGGEGGRTEAFF. As DNA, the CDR3 is TGTGCCAGCAAGGGAGGGGAAGGGGGTCGGACTGAAGCTTTCTTT.

The chain joins TRBV6-1 to TRBJ2-7; D may be TRBD1 (5 bases). This CDR3 spans 15 amino acids. The ends were cut back, 3 bases at V and 0 bases at J, with 12 bases in the middle. Germline lookup yields CDR1 MNHNS and CDR2 SASEGT. The CDR3: CASSEETAFSYEQYF. The CDR3 nucleotides read TGTGCCAGCAGTGAGGAGACAGCTTTCTCCTACGAGCAGTACTTC.

J is TRBJ2-2 and V is TRBV7-9; the D is unclear. This CDR3 is built from 14 residues. The V end was cut by 5 bases, the J end by 7 bases, with 14 bases between. Germline V gene sequence: CDR1 SEHNR, CDR2 FQNEAQ (reference sequence). In nucleotides, the CDR3 is TGTGCCAGCAGCGGCAGGCGCGACAACGGGGAGCTGTTTTTT. Translating gives CASSGRRDNGELFF.

This clone was detected only a few times. CDR3 in DNA: TGTGCCAGCAGCCCTCGGCGGGGTGGAAACACTGAAGCTTTCTTT. Translating gives CASSPRRGGNTEAFF. The chain combines TRBV5-4 with TRBJ1-1; no clear D gene. Trimming left V 4 bases short and J 2 bases short, with 15 bases between. This CDR3 is built from 15 residues. CDR1 is SGHNT, CDR2 YYREEE, per germline (reference sequence).

This chain uses TRBV15 with TRBJ2-1, with D possibly being TRBD2 (6 bases). Trimming took 0 bases from V and 8 from J, leaving 8 bases between them. Germline assignment: CDR1 LNHNV and CDR2 YYDKDF (reference sequence). This CDR3 is 13 amino acids long. CDR3 protein: CATSRDAGYEQFF. The CDR3 DNA follows: TGTGCCACCAGCAGAGATGCGGGGTATGAGCAGTTCTTC.

This chain links TRBV6-1 with TRBJ2-2; TRBD1 matches 7 bases. Germline V gives CDR1 MNHNS, CDR2 SASEGT. The CDR3 has 14 amino acids. The V gene end was trimmed by 6 bases and the J gene end by 4 bases; junction bases not matched to a gene: 5. The CDR3 DNA follows: TGTGCCAGCAGGCGACAGGGAAGCACCGGGGAGCTGTTTTTT. Residues: CASRRQGSTGELFF.

This clone was recorded a few times. CDR3 region: CASTRDLGYEQYF. The CDR3 region has the DNA TGTGCCAGCACCCGGGATCTGGGGTACGAGCAGTACTTC. V gene TRBV6-5 combines with J gene TRBJ2-7; the D gene is possibly TRBD2 (5 bases). There are 13 residues in the CDR3. Germline V gene data show CDR1 as MNHEY and CDR2 as SVGAGI. Deletions cut 7 bases from V and 4 bases from J, with 14 bases between.

The chain employs TRBV7-2 and TRBJ2-3, with 9 nucleotides matching TRBD1. This CDR3 has 16 residues. V was pared by 1 base and J by 4 bases, with 6 bases of the junction left unmatched. Germline V gene lookup returns CDR1 SGHTA and CDR2 FQGNSA. CDR3 nucleotide sequence: TGTGCCAGCAGCTTAGTACGAGGGACAGGGTCAGATACGCAGTATTTT. Translated: CASSLVRGTGSDTQYF.

The chain has TRBV9 and TRBJ2-1; 13 nucleotides line up with TRBD2. The V gene end was trimmed by 3 bases and the J gene end by 4 bases; junction bases not matched to a gene: 1. There are 15 residues in the CDR3. Germline CDR1 reads SGDLS; CDR2 reads YYNGEE. In DNA form, the CDR3 reads TGTGCCAGCAGCGAGGGACTAGCGGGATACAATGAGCAGTTCTTC. This encodes CASSEGLAGYNEQFF.

This clone was counted between two and nine times. The V and J genes are TRBV18 and TRBJ1-6; 7 bases are shared with TRBD1. The V gene end was trimmed by 2 bases and the J gene end by 5 bases; junction bases not matched to a gene: 3. CDR3 length: 15 amino acids. Looked up from germline, CDR1 is KGHSH and CDR2 is LQKENI. CDR3 bases: TGTGCCAGCTCACCAAGACAGGGCGATAATTCACCCCTCCACTTT. Translation gives CASSPRQGDNSPLHF.

This clone was picked up a small number of times. This chain uses TRBV9 with TRBJ2-7, with 8 bases fitting TRBD1. The germline gives CDR1 SGDLS, CDR2 YYNGEE. This CDR3 is built from 15 residues. J was trimmed by 2 bases and V by 3 bases; bases with no gene match: 7. Here the CDR3 DNA reads TGTGCCAGCAGCGCTACAGGGGGACACACCTACGAGCAGTACTTC. Translated: CASSATGGHTYEQYF. The full variable domain, rest sourced from reference TRBV9 and TRBJ2-7, is DSGVTQTPKHLITATGQRVTLRCSPRSGDLSVYWYQQSLDQGLQFLIQYYNGEERAKGNILERFSAQQFPDLHSELNLSSLELGDSALYFCASSATGGHTYEQYFGPGTRLTVT.

This chain joins TRBV19 and TRBJ1-6; the match to TRBD1 covers 8 bases. The CDR3 totals 13 residues. The J segment lost 7 bases and the V segment lost 8 bases, leaving 4 bases of the junction unmatched. Germline loops: CDR1 LNHDA, CDR2 SQIVND (reference sequence). The CDR3 nucleotides read TGTGCCAGTTCACAGGGGGGAAATTCACCCCTCCACTTT. As protein: CASSQGGNSPLHF.

This clone occurred a few times. This chain uses TRBV2 with TRBJ1-2; a possible D gene is TRBD1 (5 bases). Trimming left V 4 bases short and J 7 bases short, with 10 bases between. This CDR3 has 12 amino acids. The V gene's germline CDR1 is SNHLY and CDR2 FYNNEI. CDR3 protein: CASSVTEPGYTF. CDR3 DNA: TGTGCCAGCAGTGTGACAGAGCCTGGCTACACCTTC.

V is TRBV5-1 and J is TRBJ2-7; TRBD1 matches at 9 bases. V shed 0 bases, J shed 2 bases, and the junction held 6 bases outside the gene matches. Looked up from germline, CDR1 is SGHRS and CDR2 is YFSETQ. The CDR3 sequence is 16 residues long. CDR3 region: CASSLGGTGSTYEQYF. DNA of the CDR3: TGCGCCAGCAGCTTGGGAGGGACAGGGAGTACCTACGAGCAGTACTTC.

The chain joins TRBV7-2 to TRBJ2-7; 7 bases are shared with TRBD2. The germline CDR1 and CDR2 sequences are SGHTA and FQGNSA. The J segment lost 2 bases and the V segment lost 4 bases, leaving 5 bases of the junction unmatched. The CDR3 length is 14 residues. This CDR3 reads CASSWTRGAYEQYF. CDR3 in DNA: TGTGCCAGCAGCTGGACTAGAGGCGCCTACGAGCAGTACTTC.

The CDR3 DNA is TGTGCCAGCAGTTACCCACACAGGGCGGACACTGAAGCTTTCTTT. Translating it yields CASSYPHRADTEAFF. This chain connects TRBV6-6 to TRBJ1-1, with TRBD1 as a possible D gene (6 bases). This CDR3 has 15 amino acids. The germline CDR1 and CDR2 sequences are MNHNY and SVGAGI (reference sequence). Trimming shortened V by 2 bases and J by 3 bases, and 13 bases separated the two germline ends.

The genes are TRBV30 and TRBJ1-1, with a tentative D call TRBD1 (6 bases). The CDR3 totals 11 residues. Germline values: CDR1 GTSNPN, CDR2 SVGIG (reference sequence). The V gene lost 4 bases and the J gene lost 8 bases, with 11 bases spanning the gap. The CDR3 loop reads CAWTGQVEAFF. As DNA, the CDR3 is TGTGCCTGGACGGGACAAGTGGAAGCTTTCTTT.

The chain recombines TRBV10-3 with TRBJ2-7; maybe TRBD1 (6 bases). In germline, CDR1 is ENHRY, CDR2 SYGVKD. V lost 5 bases, J lost 3 bases, and 14 bases lay in between. The CDR3 is made up of 14 amino acids. This chain's CDR3 is CAISRDRIDYEQYF. The CDR3 nucleotides read TGTGCCATCAGTCGTGACAGGATCGACTACGAGCAGTACTTC.

The chain recombines TRBV7-3 with TRBJ2-3, with TRBD2 as a possible D gene (7 bases). The V gene's germline CDR1 is SGHTA and CDR2 FQGTGA. This CDR3 spans 18 amino acids. Trimming took off 1 base at V and 0 bases at J, with 17 bases between the two ends. Here the CDR3 reads CASSLMGSRGASTDTQYF. The CDR3 DNA reads as TGTGCCAGCAGCTTAATGGGTTCCCGGGGGGCCAGCACAGATACGCAGTATTTT.